The 30 T cell receptor beta chains in this list originate from one sample, sequenced in a study of blood T cell repertoires in COVID-19. The table came from immunoSEQ multiplex PCR; TCRdb's copy has only in-frame clones and leaves some out. Seen here are tens of thousands of clones, about 80% observed once, and the top ten hold approximately 24%. Sequenced: peripheral blood. The receptors originated from a man aged 50-60 years with active or convalescent COVID-19.

The chain has TRBV3-1 (or the pseudogene TRBV3-2) and TRBJ2-3, with D possibly matching TRBD1 (6 bases). The CDR3 loop spans 13 amino acids. V was clipped by 4 bases and J by 4 bases, with 9 bases between them. Germline CDR1 is LGHDT and CDR2 is YNNKEL (reference sequence). The CDR3 DNA sequence: TGTGCCAGCAGCCGCTACAGGGCAGATACGCAGTATTTT. Protein: CASSRYRADTQYF.

The chain recombines TRBV29-1 with TRBJ2-3, with D maybe TRBD1 (5 bases). Per germline, CDR1 SQVTM and CDR2 ANQGSEA. Trimming shortened V by 4 bases and J by 6 bases, and 8 bases separated the two germline ends. CDR3 length: 11 residues. Here the CDR3 reads CSVAAGDTQYF. CDR3 nucleotide sequence: TGCAGCGTTGCAGCAGGGGATACGCAGTATTTT.

This clone was counted only a few times. This rearrangement joins TRBV30 to TRBJ1-2; a possible D gene is TRBD1 (5 bases). The ends were cut back, 3 bases at V and 4 bases at J, with 12 bases in the middle. The CDR3 runs to 13 residues. CDR1 is GTSNPN, CDR2 SVGIG, per germline (reference sequence). CDR3 sequence: CAWRGGAGYGYTF. Here the CDR3 DNA reads TGTGCCTGGAGGGGGGGAGCTGGCTATGGCTACACCTTC.

This clone was seen more than once but under ten times. The chain is built from TRBV4-1 and TRBJ1-6; tentative D call: TRBD1 (5 bases). CDR3 length: 15 residues. Germline V CDR1 and CDR2: MGHRA, YSYEKL. V lost 0 bases and J lost 9, with 12 bases in between. CDR3 DNA sequence: TGCGCCAGCAGCCAAGATCAGACAGTCAGTTCACCCCTCCACTTT. This gives the protein CASSQDQTVSSPLHF.

The CDR3, as DNA: TGCAGCGTTGCCCAGGGAACCAATTCACCCCTCCACTTT. Residues: CSVAQGTNSPLHF. The rearrangement joins TRBV29-1 to TRBJ1-6; possible D gene TRBD1, 5 bases. Looked up from germline, CDR1 is SQVTM and CDR2 is ANQGSEA. The CDR3 is made up of 13 amino acids. Trimming stripped 4 bases from V and 7 bases from J, with 11 bases between. The whole variable domain, filled in from reference TRBV29-1 and TRBJ1-6, reads SAVISQKPSRDICQRGTSLTIQCQVDSQVTMMFWYRQQPGQSLTLIATANQGSEATYESGFVIDKFPISRPNLTFSTLTVSNMSPEDSSIYLCSVAQGTNSPLHFGNGTRLTVT.

J is TRBJ2-2 and V is TRBV6-1; D unresolved. The germline V gene encodes CDR1 MNHNS and CDR2 SASEGT. This CDR3 is built from 14 residues. V dropped 1 base and J dropped 7 bases, with 10 bases sitting between them. CDR3 amino acids: CASSEGISGGELFF. DNA for the CDR3: TGTGCCAGCAGTGAAGGAATATCGGGCGGGGAGCTGTTTTTT.

V is TRBV2 and J is TRBJ1-6; the D gene is possibly TRBD1 (6 bases). V was trimmed by 6 bases and J by 8 bases, leaving 8 bases between them. This CDR3 contains 12 residues. Germline loops: CDR1 SNHLY, CDR2 FYNNEI. CDR3 in amino acids: CASRAGDSPLHF. CDR3 coding DNA: TGTGCCAGCAGGGCAGGGGATTCACCCCTCCACTTT.

The chain employs TRBV5-5 and TRBJ2-5; possibly TRBD1 for D (8 bases). There are 16 residues in the CDR3. V lost 2 bases and J 1 base, leaving 15 bases between the germline ends. Germline V gene sequence: CDR1 SGHKS, CDR2 YYEKEE (reference sequence). The CDR3 DNA reads as TGTGCCAGCAGCTTAAGCGGGACAGGTAGCCAAGAGACCCAGTACTTC. It codes for CASSLSGTGSQETQYF.

This clone appeared a few times. This rearrangement joins TRBV4-2 to TRBJ1-6; TRBD1 matches at 8 bases. Germline V gene data show CDR1 as LGHNA and CDR2 as YNFKEQ. The CDR3 sequence is 15 residues long. Unmatched junction bases numbered 7, after V lost 3 bases and J lost 9 bases. The CDR3 loop is CASSQDRDRRSPLHF. The CDR3, as DNA: TGTGCCAGCAGCCAGGACCGGGACAGGCGTTCACCCCTCCACTTT.

The rearrangement links TRBV13 to TRBJ1-1, with D maybe TRBD1 (5 bases). V was trimmed by 4 bases and J by 4 bases, leaving 16 bases between them. Germline V gene data show CDR1 as PRHDT and CDR2 as FYEKMQ (reference sequence). This CDR3 spans 15 amino acids. The CDR3 coding sequence is TGTGCCAGCAGCTCCTCGGGCATGGGGCGCACTGAAGCTTTCTTT. Translating gives CASSSSGMGRTEAFF.

The chain employs TRBV5-5 and TRBJ1-5; 10 nucleotides line up with TRBD1. After removal of 4 bases from V and 1 base from J, the junction contained 5 bases not matched to a gene. The CDR3 has 16 residues. Germline V lookup: CDR1 SGHKS, CDR2 YYEKEE (reference sequence). Here the CDR3 DNA reads TGTGCCAGCAGCCCGACAGGGGGCGAAAGCAATCAGCCCCAGCATTTT. This encodes CASSPTGGESNQPQHF. The full variable domain, rest sourced from reference TRBV5-5 and TRBJ1-5, is DAGVTQSPTHLIKTRGQQVTLRCSPISGHKSVSWYQQVLGQGPQFIFQYYEKEERGRGNFPDRFSARQFPNYSSELNVNALLLGDSALYLCASSPTGGESNQPQHFGDGTRLSIL.

The rearrangement links TRBV7-2 to TRBJ2-3; D possibly corresponds to TRBD2 (6 bases). Trimming shortened V by 3 bases and J by 6 bases, and 13 bases separated the two germline ends. The CDR3 extends over 14 amino acids. CDR1 and CDR2 from the germline V gene are SGHTA and FQGNSA. The CDR3 DNA reads as TGTGCCAGCAGCTTGCAACTAGCTGGGGATACGCAGTATTTT. This encodes CASSLQLAGDTQYF.

This clone was observed a handful of times. The DNA for the CDR3 is TGTGCCAGCAGTCGAGGACTAGCCCTGGACGACGAGCAGTACTTC. Its protein is CASSRGLALDDEQYF. V is TRBV2 and J is TRBJ2-7, with 8 bases lining up with TRBD2. Germline loops: CDR1 SNHLY, CDR2 FYNNEI. V shed 5 bases, J shed 5 bases, and the junction held 11 bases outside the gene matches. This CDR3 spans 15 amino acids.

In this sample, this clone turned up once. The chain combines TRBV5-1 with TRBJ2-3; 7 nucleotides agree with TRBD2. CDR1 and CDR2 (germline): SGHRS, YFSETQ. The CDR3 length is 14 residues. V lost 7 bases to trimming and J lost 0 bases; unmatched junction nucleotides: 5. The CDR3 region has the DNA TGCGCCAGCTTAGCGGGCCTAAGCACAGATACGCAGTATTTT. Its translation is CASLAGLSTDTQYF.

J is TRBJ1-1 and V is TRBV12-3 or TRBV12-4; a possible D gene is TRBD1 (6 bases). Trimming took 3 bases from V and 3 from J, leaving 8 bases between them. This CDR3 region has 13 residues. The CDR3 region has the DNA TGTGCCAGCAGTTTTAACAGGGACACTGAAGCTTTCTTT. It codes for CASSFNRDTEAFF.

The CDR3 protein is CASSTLHRESKYEQYF. In nucleotides, the CDR3 is TGTGCCAGCAGTACACTGCACCGGGAGTCAAAATACGAGCAGTACTTC. The rearrangement uses TRBV27 and TRBJ2-7; D may be TRBD2 (6 bases). V gave up 5 bases and J gave up 4 bases, with 21 bases separating them. This CDR3 region has 16 residues. CDR1 MNHEY and CDR2 SMNVEV come from the germline V gene (reference sequence).

V and J are TRBV5-1 and TRBJ2-1; 9 nucleotides match TRBD2. The J segment lost 5 bases and the V segment lost 4 bases, leaving 10 bases of the junction unmatched. This CDR3 has 16 amino acids. Germline CDR1 is SGHRS and CDR2 is YFSETQ. In nucleotides, the CDR3 is TGCGCCAGCAGCCCGGGACTAGTAGCGGGGGACAATGAGCAGTTCTTC. Protein: CASSPGLVAGDNEQFF. Full variable domain (remainder filled in from reference TRBV5-1 and TRBJ2-1): KAGVTQTPRYLIKTRGQQVTLSCSPISGHRSVSWYQQTPGQGLQFLFEYFSETQRNKGNFPGRFSGRQFSNSRSEMNVSTLELGDSALYLCASSPGLVAGDNEQFFGPGTRLTVL.

This chain links TRBV5-1 with TRBJ2-3, with 10 nucleotides matching TRBD2. CDR1 SGHRS and CDR2 YFSETQ come from the germline V gene. V was clipped by 3 bases and J by 0 bases; unmatched bases: 4. This CDR3 has 16 amino acids. In DNA form, the CDR3 reads TGCGCCAGCAGCTGGGGGACTAGCGTGAGCACAGATACGCAGTATTTT. Translation gives CASSWGTSVSTDTQYF.

The chain has TRBV12-3 or TRBV12-4 and TRBJ2-7; the D gene is possibly TRBD2 (5 bases). V was pared by 7 bases and J by 2 bases, with 12 bases between. The CDR3 totals 13 residues. The chain's CDR3 is CASKIEGPYEQYF. CDR3 coding DNA: TGTGCCAGCAAAATAGAGGGTCCCTACGAGCAGTACTTC.

This chain joins TRBV7-2 and TRBJ2-3; TRBD2 agrees at 8 bases. J was trimmed by 2 bases and V by 1 base; bases with no gene match: 5. Germline V CDR1 and CDR2: SGHTA, FQGNSA. The CDR3 has 16 residues. This chain's CDR3 is CASSLETSALTDTQYF. The CDR3 nucleotides are TGTGCCAGCAGCTTAGAGACTAGCGCACTCACAGATACGCAGTATTTT.

V is TRBV9 and J is TRBJ1-2; D might be TRBD1 (6 bases). Trimming removed 0 bases from V and 3 bases from J, with 6 bases in between. The CDR3 runs to 13 residues. The germline V gene has CDR1 SGDLS and CDR2 YYNGEE. The CDR3 bases are TGTGCCAGCAGCGTAGAGGGGGACTATGGCTACACCTTC. Its protein is CASSVEGDYGYTF.

The chain uses TRBV4-2 and TRBJ1-1; TRBD1 matches at 8 bases. Germline trimming cut 4 bases from V and 5 bases from J; bases unmatched to any gene: 12. The CDR3 is 16 residues long. CDR1 is LGHNA, CDR2 YNFKEQ, per germline. The CDR3 loop reads CASSPVLLQGATEAFF. CDR3 coding DNA: TGTGCCAGCAGCCCTGTCCTACTCCAGGGGGCGACTGAAGCTTTCTTT.

This chain connects TRBV2 to TRBJ1-6; D possibly corresponds to TRBD1 (6 bases). This CDR3 contains 13 residues. Trimming pared 6 bases from V and 7 bases from J, leaving 10 bases between. Per germline, CDR1 SNHLY and CDR2 FYNNEI. The CDR3 DNA is TGTGCCAGCAGGCTCGACAGGAATTCACCCCTCCACTTT. Amino acid sequence: CASRLDRNSPLHF.

This clone occurred once. This chain links TRBV7-2 with TRBJ2-1; 8 positions agree with TRBD2. Germline CDR1 and CDR2: SGHTA and FQGNSA. Trimming at V came to 0 bases and at J to 2 bases, leaving 9 bases not matched to a gene. This CDR3 is built from 18 residues. The DNA of the CDR3 is TGTGCCAGCAGCTTAGCGGGGGGGGGACTAGTAGCCTACAATGAGCAGTTCTTC. As protein: CASSLAGGGLVAYNEQFF.

The CDR3 nucleotides read TGTGCCAGCATCGATTCTAATGCCAACGTCCTGACTTTC. Translated, it gives CASIDSNANVLTF. The chain couples TRBV3-1 (or the pseudogene TRBV3-2) to TRBJ2-6; D is uncertain. The CDR3 is 13 residues long. V was pared by 7 bases and J by 7 bases, with 11 bases between. Germline V gene lookup returns CDR1 LGHDT and CDR2 YNNKEL (reference sequence).

The V gene is TRBV6-2 or TRBV6-3, the J gene TRBJ2-1; 10 bases agree with TRBD2. With V trimmed by 2 bases and J by 4 bases, 5 bases remained unmatched. Germline V gene lookup returns CDR1 MNHEY and CDR2 SVGEGT. CDR3 size: 16 residues. CDR3 amino acids: CASSYAIAGGYNEQFF. CDR3 DNA sequence: TGTGCCAGCAGTTACGCAATAGCGGGGGGATACAATGAGCAGTTCTTC.

In the case of this clone: One end of the junction varies from germline; a read error may be responsible. The chain employs TRBV19 and TRBJ2-5; 7 bases are a match to TRBD1. The CDR3 is 15 amino acids. Looked up from germline, CDR1 is LNHDA and CDR2 is SQIVND (reference sequence). CDR3 DNA: TGTGCCAGTAGTGCCGGGACAGACTTTCAAGGGACCCAGTACTTC. It codes for CASSAGTDFQGTQYF.

The chain employs TRBV28 and TRBJ1-5, with TRBD1 as a possible D gene (6 bases). Trimming took 2 bases from V and 6 from J, leaving 11 bases between them. CDR1 and CDR2 (germline): MDHEN, SYDVKM. CDR3 length: 14 amino acids. CDR3 DNA: TGTGCCAGCAGTTTACAGATCAGGGGTCAGCCCCAGCATTTT. It specifies CASSLQIRGQPQHF. The variable domain in full, completed from reference TRBV28 and TRBJ1-5, reads DVKVTQSSRYLVKRTGEKVFLECVQDMDHENMFWYRQDPGLGLRLIYFSYDVKMKEKGDIPEGYSVSREKKERFSLILESASTNQTSMYLCASSLQIRGQPQHFGDGTRLSIL.

The chain uses TRBV19 and TRBJ2-1; a weak D match, TRBD2 (5 bases). The germline gives CDR1 LNHDA, CDR2 SQIVND (reference sequence). The length of the CDR3 is 13 residues. With 8 bases removed from V and 5 bases from J, the gap between germline ends came to 13 bases. CDR3 sequence: CASSDYYNNEQFF. The DNA for the CDR3 is TGTGCCAGTTCTGACTACTATAACAATGAGCAGTTCTTC.

This chain joins TRBV18 and TRBJ1-3, with D possibly being TRBD1 (5 bases). CDR1 is KGHSH, CDR2 LQKENI, per germline. V gave up 6 bases and J gave up 3 bases, with 12 bases separating them. This CDR3 spans 14 amino acids. Here the CDR3 reads CASSGGSDGNTIYF. As DNA, the CDR3 is TGTGCCAGCTCCGGGGGGTCAGATGGAAACACCATATATTTT.